This is a list of T cell receptor beta chains from one sample in a study of graft-versus-host responses after intestinal transplantation. These receptors' targets are unknown. Generated by immunoSEQ multiplex PCR, the TCRdb table keeps only in-frame clones and is missing some. Of about 88,000 clones in the sample, around 93% were seen once. The sequences come from unstimulated CD4+ T cells sorted from spleen or lymph node cells, collected before transplant. The receptor set was obtained from a human donor who was the organ donor for an intestinal transplant. The CDR3 runs from the conserved cysteine through the conserved F or W. A D gene is named only where the DNA matches it firmly. The size entry is marked missing in some rows and otherwise reads once, few, many or a size class.

d_gene: NA; j_gene: TRBJ1-4; abundance: NA; v_gene: TRBV25-1; CDR3aa: CASSDSRVKANEKLFF; CDR3nt: TGTGCCAGCAGTGACAGCAGGGTTAAGGCTAATGAAAAACTGTTTTTT
d_gene: TRBD1; j_gene: TRBJ2-4; abundance: NA; v_gene: TRBV7-6; CDR3aa: CASSWTGLKMDIQYF; CDR3nt: TGTGCCAGCAGCTGGACAGGGCTTAAGATGGACATTCAGTACTTC
d_gene: NA; j_gene: TRBJ1-1; abundance: NA; v_gene: TRBV6-6; CDR3aa: CASSYSSRQNTEAFF; CDR3nt: TGTGCCAGCAGTTACTCGAGTCGACAGAACACTGAAGCTTTCTTT
d_gene: TRBD2; j_gene: TRBJ2-5; abundance: NA; v_gene: TRBV9; CDR3aa: CASSVVSGRSETQYF; CDR3nt: TGTGCCAGCAGCGTAGTGAGCGGGAGGAGTGAGACCCAGTACTTC
d_gene: NA; j_gene: TRBJ1-3; abundance: once; v_gene: TRBV28; CDR3aa: CASISTVSSGNTIYF; CDR3nt: TGTGCCAGCATCTCGACAGTCTCCTCTGGAAACACCATATATTTT
d_gene: NA; j_gene: TRBJ2-7; abundance: NA; v_gene: TRBV6-1; CDR3aa: CASMQRTSSSYEQYF; CDR3nt: TGTGCCAGCATGCAGCGGACCTCCTCTTCCTACGAGCAGTACTTC
d_gene: NA; j_gene: TRBJ1-4; abundance: NA; v_gene: TRBV27; CDR3aa: CASSSLSREAGEKLFF; CDR3nt: TGTGCCAGCAGTTCCCTATCCCGGGAGGCGGGTGAAAAACTGTTTTTT
d_gene: TRBD1; j_gene: TRBJ2-7; abundance: few; v_gene: TRBV4-1; CDR3aa: CASKQDRTGHEQYF; CDR3nt: TGCGCCAGCAAGCAAGACAGGACAGGGCACGAGCAGTACTTC
d_gene: TRBD2; j_gene: TRBJ2-3; abundance: NA; v_gene: TRBV5-1; CDR3aa: CASSLGLAGPDTQYF; CDR3nt: TGCGCCAGCAGCCTGGGACTAGCGGGACCAGATACGCAGTATTTT
d_gene: NA; j_gene: TRBJ2-2; abundance: NA; v_gene: TRBV28; CDR3aa: CASSSPGRGLVGELFF; CDR3nt: TGTGCCAGCAGTTCCCCCGGGCGAGGGCTGGTCGGGGAGCTGTTTTTT
d_gene: TRBD1; j_gene: TRBJ1-2; abundance: once; v_gene: TRBV25-1; CDR3aa: CASSEFVNGRGEYGYTF; CDR3nt: TGTGCCAGCAGTGAATTTGTAAATGGCAGGGGGGAGTATGGCTACACCTTC
d_gene: TRBD2; j_gene: TRBJ2-3; abundance: NA; v_gene: TRBV7-2; CDR3aa: CASSTWTSADTQYF; CDR3nt: TGTGCCAGCAGCACCTGGACTAGCGCAGATACGCAGTATTTT
d_gene: TRBD2; j_gene: TRBJ2-7; abundance: NA; v_gene: TRBV28; CDR3aa: CASSTAGTSGYLQQYF; CDR3nt: TGTGCCAGCAGTACGGCCGGGACTAGCGGGTATCTCCAGCAGTACTTC
d_gene: NA; j_gene: TRBJ1-5; abundance: NA; v_gene: TRBV29-1; CDR3aa: CSVARDWNQPQHF; CDR3nt: TGCAGCGTTGCCCGCGACTGGAATCAGCCCCAGCATTTT
d_gene: NA; j_gene: TRBJ1-4; abundance: NA; v_gene: TRBV28; CDR3aa: CASSLWRGGEKLFF; CDR3nt: TGTGCCAGCAGTTTATGGAGGGGGGGTGAAAAACTGTTTTTT
d_gene: NA; j_gene: TRBJ2-4; abundance: NA; v_gene: TRBV11-2; CDR3aa: CASSLDPDYPQYF; CDR3nt: TGTGCCAGCAGCTTAGATCCTGACTACCCACAGTACTTC
d_gene: TRBD1; j_gene: TRBJ1-1; abundance: NA; v_gene: TRBV6-5; CDR3aa: CASSYFRDSEAFF; CDR3nt: TGTGCCAGCAGTTACTTCCGGGACAGTGAAGCTTTCTTT
d_gene: NA; j_gene: TRBJ1-1; abundance: NA; v_gene: TRBV5-6; CDR3aa: CASSLMAGAGTEAFF; CDR3nt: TGTGCCAGCAGCTTGATGGCGGGGGCTGGCACTGAAGCTTTCTTT
d_gene: NA; j_gene: TRBJ1-2; abundance: NA; v_gene: TRBV25-1; CDR3aa: CASKEGLGYTF; CDR3nt: TGTGCCAGCAAGGAGGGTCTAGGCTACACCTTC
d_gene: NA; j_gene: TRBJ1-2; abundance: NA; v_gene: TRBV7-9; CDR3aa: CASSGPEGYTF; CDR3nt: TGTGCCAGCAGCGGCCCGGAGGGCTACACCTTC
d_gene: NA; j_gene: TRBJ2-2; abundance: NA; v_gene: TRBV21-1; CDR3aa: CASSKRMRTGLNTGELFF; CDR3nt: TGTGCCAGCAGCAAACGTATGAGGACAGGTCTGAACACCGGGGAGCTGTTTTTT
d_gene: TRBD1; j_gene: TRBJ1-5; abundance: NA; v_gene: TRBV28; CDR3aa: CASSLAQGVNQPQHF; CDR3nt: TGTGCCAGCAGTCTCGCACAGGGGGTAAATCAGCCCCAGCATTTT
d_gene: TRBD1; j_gene: TRBJ1-2; abundance: NA; v_gene: TRBV23-1; CDR3aa: CASSYRGPHGYTF; CDR3nt: TGCGCCAGCAGTTACAGGGGGCCCCACGGCTACACCTTC
d_gene: NA; j_gene: TRBJ2-2; abundance: NA; v_gene: TRBV12-5; CDR3aa: CASGLIYGAGELFF; CDR3nt: TGTGCTAGTGGTTTGATATACGGGGCCGGGGAGCTGTTTTTT
d_gene: NA; j_gene: TRBJ1-2; abundance: NA; v_gene: TRBV6-5; CDR3aa: CASSSEKFYGYTF; CDR3nt: TGTGCCAGCAGCTCCGAGAAGTTCTATGGCTACACCTTC
d_gene: TRBD1; j_gene: TRBJ2-7; abundance: NA; v_gene: TRBV19; CDR3aa: CASSGTGVPSSYEQYF; CDR3nt: TGTGCCAGTAGTGGGACAGGGGTCCCCTCCTCCTACGAGCAGTACTTC
d_gene: NA; j_gene: TRBJ1-2; abundance: NA; v_gene: TRBV28; CDR3aa: CASSKAGGSYGYTF; CDR3nt: TGTGCCAGCAGCAAAGCGGGGGGCTCCTATGGCTACACCTTC
d_gene: NA; j_gene: TRBJ1-1; abundance: NA; v_gene: TRBV11-3; CDR3aa: CASSLGPSNTEAFF; CDR3nt: TGTGCCAGCAGCTTAGGGCCATCGAACACTGAAGCTTTCTTT
d_gene: NA; j_gene: TRBJ2-1; abundance: NA; v_gene: TRBV2; CDR3aa: CASRKDSPSNEQFF; CDR3nt: TGTGCCAGCAGGAAGGACTCCCCTTCCAATGAGCAGTTCTTC